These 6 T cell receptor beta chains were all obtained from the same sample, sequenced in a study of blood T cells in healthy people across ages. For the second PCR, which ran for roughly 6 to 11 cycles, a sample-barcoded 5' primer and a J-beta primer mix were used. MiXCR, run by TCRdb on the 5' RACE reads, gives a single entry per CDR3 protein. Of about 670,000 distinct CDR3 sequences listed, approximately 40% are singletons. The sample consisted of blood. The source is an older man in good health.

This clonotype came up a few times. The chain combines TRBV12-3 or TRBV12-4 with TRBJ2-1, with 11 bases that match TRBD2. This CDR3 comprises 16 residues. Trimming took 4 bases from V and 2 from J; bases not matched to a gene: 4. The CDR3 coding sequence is TGTGCCAGCAGTTCACTAGCGGGAGTTGCCTACAATGAGCAGTTCTTC. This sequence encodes CASSSLAGVAYNEQFF.

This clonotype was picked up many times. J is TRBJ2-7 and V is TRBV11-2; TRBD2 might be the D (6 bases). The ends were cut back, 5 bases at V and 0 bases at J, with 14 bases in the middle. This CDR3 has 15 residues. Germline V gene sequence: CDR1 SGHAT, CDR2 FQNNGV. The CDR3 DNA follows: TGTGCCAGCAGCCGCCACCGGGACTTCTCCTACGAGCAGTACTTC. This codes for CASSRHRDFSYEQYF. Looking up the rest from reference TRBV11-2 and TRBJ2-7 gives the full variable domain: EAGVAQSPRYKIIEKRQSVAFWCNPISGHATLYWYQQILGQGPKLLIQFQNNGVVDDSQLPKDRFSAERLKGVDSTLKIQPAKLEDSAVYLCASSRHRDFSYEQYFGPGTRLTVT.

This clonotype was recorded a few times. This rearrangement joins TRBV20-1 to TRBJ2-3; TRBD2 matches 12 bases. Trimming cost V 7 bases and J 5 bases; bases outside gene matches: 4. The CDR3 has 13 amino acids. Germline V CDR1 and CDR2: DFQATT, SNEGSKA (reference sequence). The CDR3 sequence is CSVPGLAGDTQYF. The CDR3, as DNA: TGCAGTGTACCGGGACTAGCGGGAGATACGCAGTATTTT.

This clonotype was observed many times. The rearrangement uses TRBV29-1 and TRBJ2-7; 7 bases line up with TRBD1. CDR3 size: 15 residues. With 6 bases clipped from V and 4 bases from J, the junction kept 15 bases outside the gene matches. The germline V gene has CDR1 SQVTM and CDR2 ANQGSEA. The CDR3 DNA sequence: TGCAGCGTGGAAAAGACAGGGAGCTCTTATTACGAGCAGTACTTC. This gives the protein CSVEKTGSSYYEQYF.

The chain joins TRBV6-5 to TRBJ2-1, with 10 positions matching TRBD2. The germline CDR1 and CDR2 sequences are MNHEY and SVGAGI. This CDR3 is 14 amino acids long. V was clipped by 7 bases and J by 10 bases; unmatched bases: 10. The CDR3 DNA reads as TGTGCCAGCACCCTTACCGGGACTAGCGACGAGCAGTTCTTC. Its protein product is CASTLTGTSDEQFF.

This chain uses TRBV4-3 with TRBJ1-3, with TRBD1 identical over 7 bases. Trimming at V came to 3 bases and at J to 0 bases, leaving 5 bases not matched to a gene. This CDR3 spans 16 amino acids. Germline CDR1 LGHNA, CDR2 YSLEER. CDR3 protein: CASSHATGVSGNTIYF. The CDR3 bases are TGCGCCAGCAGCCACGCAACAGGGGTCTCTGGAAACACCATATATTTT.